The T cell receptor beta chain described here comes from a study of a mutant IDH1 vaccine in newly diagnosed glioma. Findings and limits, study-wide: Apparently unrelated to pseudoprogression were changes in the top peripheral T cell clonotypes.

Time point: baseline, week 1 (first vaccination visit). Specified treatment: pre-vaccination baseline after standard-of-care therapy. Diagnosis in the donors showed new WHO grade 3 or 4 astrocytomas that were IDH1-mutant and ATRX-lost. Assay used: immunoSEQ multiplex PCR; TCRdb lists only in-frame clones, some missing. The profile shows tens of thousands of clones, about 80% of them singletons. Per the germline V gene, CDR1 is SGHTA and CDR2 is FQGTGA. The J segment lost 2 bases and the V segment lost 3 bases, leaving 4 bases of the junction unmatched. The CDR3 spans 15 residues. About this clone itself: Its antigen is not identified. In the same sample, other DNA sequences code for this CDR3.

This rearrangement joins TRBV7-3 to TRBJ1-1, with TRBD1 matching 9 bases. Source: PBMCs, taken from a glioma patient treated with radiotherapy, temozolomide or both. The origin of this receptor is a woman aged 45-65 years with glioma. In DNA, the CDR3 is TGTGCCAGCAGCTTGACCACAGGGGGCAACACTGAAGCTTTCTTT. Amino acid sequence: CASSLTTGGNTEAFF.